A single sample gave rise to the 21 T cell receptor beta chains below, sequenced in a study of blood T cell repertoires in COVID-19. Assay: immunoSEQ multiplex PCR; the TCRdb copy retains only in-frame clones and omits some. The data contain under 95,000 clones, about 83% of them singletons. Sequenced input: peripheral blood. Every receptor here comes from a man in his sixties with acute or convalescent COVID-19.

The V call is TRBV5-1, the J call TRBJ2-1; a weak D match, TRBD1 (6 bases). There are 12 residues in the CDR3. V was trimmed by 4 bases and J by 14 bases, leaving 16 bases between them. Germline V gene lookup returns CDR1 SGHRS and CDR2 YFSETQ. Written as DNA, the CDR3 is TGCGCCAGCAGCGGTAGACTCGAGGGGGAGTTCTTC. This gives the protein CASSGRLEGEFF. Full variable domain (remainder filled in from reference TRBV5-1 and TRBJ2-1): KAGVTQTPRYLIKTRGQQVTLSCSPISGHRSVSWYQQTPGQGLQFLFEYFSETQRNKGNFPGRFSGRQFSNSRSEMNVSTLELGDSALYLCASSGRLEGEFFGPGTRLTVL.

The J gene is TRBJ1-4, the V gene TRBV5-4, with 8 bases aligning to TRBD1. The V gene end was trimmed by 3 bases and the J gene end by 8 bases; junction bases not matched to a gene: 9. The CDR3 has 15 residues. Germline V gives CDR1 SGHNT, CDR2 YYREEE (reference sequence). In DNA form, the CDR3 reads TGTGCCAGCAGCTGGGGGGCAGGGGGCGGCGAAAAACTGTTTTTT. It specifies CASSWGAGGGEKLFF.

The V gene is TRBV19, the J gene TRBJ1-2, with a possible D match to TRBD1 (6 bases). Trimming pared 5 bases from V and 10 bases from J, leaving 17 bases between. This CDR3 comprises 13 residues. Per the germline V gene, CDR1 is LNHDA and CDR2 is SQIVND (reference sequence). As DNA, the CDR3 is TGTGCCAGTAGTGACGGGGGGGCGCAGGTCTACACCTTC. Amino acids: CASSDGGAQVYTF.

The chain joins TRBV18 to TRBJ1-6; D is perhaps TRBD1 (5 bases). Trimming removed 3 bases from V and 5 bases from J, with 17 bases in between. Germline V gene lookup returns CDR1 KGHSH and CDR2 LQKENI. This CDR3 contains 17 residues. As DNA, the CDR3 is TGTGCCAGCTCACCCCGGACAAGTTCCCAAGATAATTCACCCCTCCACTTT. Amino acids: CASSPRTSSQDNSPLHF.

J is TRBJ2-3 and V is TRBV27; TRBD2 is a possible D gene (7 bases). V lost 4 bases and J lost 6, with 17 bases in between. The germline V gene encodes CDR1 MNHEY and CDR2 SMNVEV (reference sequence). This CDR3 region has 15 residues. The CDR3 reads CASSWVGGRKDTQYF. The CDR3 DNA is TGTGCCAGCAGTTGGGTGGGGGGGCGGAAGGATACGCAGTATTTT.

V usage is TRBV2 and J usage is TRBJ1-5, with TRBD1 identical over 9 bases. The CDR3 spans 14 residues. Unmatched junction bases numbered 3, after V lost 4 bases and J lost 5 bases. Germline V lookup: CDR1 SNHLY, CDR2 FYNNEI. The DNA for the CDR3 is TGTGCCAGCAGTGCACAGGGGGCTTATCAGCCCCAGCATTTT. Its protein is CASSAQGAYQPQHF.

The J gene is TRBJ1-3, the V gene TRBV7-2; perhaps TRBD1 as D (6 bases). V gave up 1 base and J gave up 3 bases, with 10 bases separating them. This CDR3 has 15 amino acids. Per the germline V gene, CDR1 is SGHTA and CDR2 is FQGNSA. The CDR3: CASSLDQGNGNTIYF. The CDR3 nucleotides read TGTGCCAGCAGCTTAGATCAGGGGAATGGAAACACCATATATTTT.

This rearrangement joins TRBV5-8 to TRBJ2-7; D perhaps matches TRBD2 (7 bases). Trimming removed 5 bases from V and 2 bases from J, with 20 bases in between. CDR3 length: 16 residues. Looked up from germline, CDR1 is SGHTS and CDR2 is YDEGEE. The CDR3 spells CASSPWRGGAPYEQYF. In DNA form, the CDR3 reads TGTGCCAGCAGTCCTTGGAGGGGGGGCGCCCCCTACGAGCAGTACTTC. Complete variable domain (other parts from reference TRBV5-8 and TRBJ2-7): EAGVTQSPTHLIKTRGQQATLRCSPISGHTSVYWYQQALGLGLQFLLWYDEGEERNRGNFPPRFSGRQFPNYSSELNVNALELEDSALYLCASSPWRGGAPYEQYFGPGTRLTVT.

The chain's CDR3 is CAWSEKQNYGYTF. The CDR3 DNA reads as TGTGCCTGGAGTGAAAAACAGAACTATGGCTACACCTTC. The V and J genes are TRBV30 and TRBJ1-2; unclear D gene. The CDR3 consists of 13 residues. V gave up 1 base and J gave up 2 bases, with 8 bases separating them. Germline CDR1 reads GTSNPN; CDR2 reads SVGIG (reference sequence).

The chain combines TRBV10-1 with TRBJ1-3; D is unresolved. Germline CDR1 WNHNN, CDR2 SYGVQD (reference sequence). The CDR3 has 17 residues. V shed 1 base and J shed 2 bases, with 15 bases lying between them. CDR3 region: CASSEFRRAVAGNTIYF. Here the CDR3 DNA reads TGCGCCAGCAGTGAGTTTCGTAGAGCCGTTGCTGGAAACACCATATATTTT.

CDR3 nucleotides: TGTGCCAGCAGTCCGGGAGGTCCGGGACAGGGGACTAGCTACACCTTC. Translating it yields CASSPGGPGQGTSYTF. The rearrangement joins TRBV27 to TRBJ1-2; 10 bases are shared with TRBD1. CDR1 and CDR2 (germline): MNHEY, SMNVEV (reference sequence). The CDR3 sequence is 16 residues long. J gave up 9 bases and V 5 bases, and 15 bases lay outside the gene matches.

In its sample, this clone was seen a few times. The chain has TRBV7-2 and TRBJ1-1; D uncertain. Trimming stripped 2 bases from V and 1 base from J, with 14 bases between. Germline lookup yields CDR1 SGHTA and CDR2 FQGNSA. CDR3 length: 16 amino acids. The CDR3 nucleotides read TGTGCCAGCAGCTTAATGGCAGGAGGACCGAACACTGAAGCTTTCTTT. Amino acids: CASSLMAGGPNTEAFF. Drawing the rest from reference TRBV7-2 and TRBJ1-1, the complete variable domain is GAGVSQSPSNKVTEKGKDVELRCDPISGHTALYWYRQSLGQGLEFLIYFQGNSAPDKSGLPSDRFSAERTGGSVSTLTIQRTQQEDSAVYLCASSLMAGGPNTEAFFGQGTRLTVV.

The genes are TRBV6-2 or TRBV6-3 and TRBJ2-7, with 7 bases matching TRBD1. The ends lost 5 bases at V and 0 bases at J; junction bases unmatched: 10. Germline V gene data show CDR1 as MNHEY and CDR2 as SVGEGT. This CDR3 contains 16 residues. The CDR3 region is CASSPPRGPHSYEQYF. For the CDR3, the DNA is TGTGCCAGCAGTCCCCCAAGGGGGCCGCACTCCTACGAGCAGTACTTC.

The chain has TRBV2 and TRBJ1-6; the D is unclear. Trimming took off 4 bases at V and 0 bases at J, with 10 bases between the two ends. Per the germline V gene, CDR1 is SNHLY and CDR2 is FYNNEI. This CDR3 is 16 amino acids long. The CDR3 reads CASSGLGSSYNSPLHF. CDR3 nucleotide sequence: TGTGCCAGCAGTGGTCTAGGGAGCTCCTATAATTCACCCCTCCACTTT.

The chain employs TRBV19 and TRBJ2-3; 11 bases agree with TRBD1. V lost 8 bases to trimming and J lost 2 bases; unmatched junction nucleotides: 21. The CDR3 loop spans 20 amino acids. Germline V lookup: CDR1 LNHDA, CDR2 SQIVND (reference sequence). CDR3 DNA sequence: TGTGCCAGTCAACACCCGACCGGGACAGGGGGAAAAAGATCCACAGATACGCAGTATTTT. Translating gives CASQHPTGTGGKRSTDTQYF.

The gene calls are TRBV7-2 and TRBJ1-3; D is possibly TRBD1 (5 bases). Germline CDR1 reads SGHTA; CDR2 reads FQGNSA. This CDR3 region has 15 residues. V was cut by 1 base and J by 2 bases, with 9 bases left in between. CDR3 nucleotide sequence: TGTGCCAGCAGCTTAGTGGCGGGACCTGGAAACACCATATATTTT. Translating gives CASSLVAGPGNTIYF.

This clone has more than one count but fewer than ten. Other DNA sequences in the sample encode the same CDR3. The genes are TRBV27 and TRBJ1-5; D is undetermined. The CDR3 runs 14 residues. V dropped 3 bases and J dropped 0 bases, with 6 bases sitting between them. Germline V gives CDR1 MNHEY, CDR2 SMNVEV (reference sequence). The chain's CDR3 is CASSFTGSNQPQHF. In nucleotides, the CDR3 is TGTGCCAGCAGTTTCACGGGTAGCAATCAGCCCCAGCATTTT.

The chain joins TRBV6-5 to TRBJ1-6; tentatively, D is TRBD1 (5 bases). Germline assignment: CDR1 MNHEY and CDR2 SVGAGI. The CDR3 is 15 residues long. Trimming removed 0 bases at V and 7 bases at J, with 10 bases between. The CDR3 DNA follows: TGTGCCAGCAGTTACTCAGGGGTGAGAAATTCACCCCTCCACTTT. It specifies CASSYSGVRNSPLHF.

The chain combines TRBV9 with TRBJ2-6, with a weak D call TRBD1 (6 bases). Germline-derived CDR1 and CDR2 are SGDLS and YYNGEE. The CDR3 loop spans 18 amino acids. V dropped 4 bases and J dropped 0 bases, with 17 bases sitting between them. The CDR3, as DNA: TGTGCCAGCAGCTTTTCGACAGGCCCCCTCTCTGGGGCCAACGTCCTGACTTTC. Amino acid sequence: CASSFSTGPLSGANVLTF.

This clone was seen more than once but under ten times. The genes are TRBV9 and TRBJ1-2, with D unclear. V was cut by 3 bases and J by 5 bases, with 17 bases left in between. This CDR3 spans 15 amino acids. The germline gives CDR1 SGDLS, CDR2 YYNGEE. The CDR3: CASSASPGAAYGYTF. Written as DNA, the CDR3 is TGTGCCAGCAGCGCAAGTCCTGGAGCCGCGTATGGCTACACCTTC.

The chain has TRBV10-3 and TRBJ1-6; a weak D match, TRBD1 (5 bases). Trimming left V 5 bases short and J 6 bases short, with 14 bases between. The CDR3 has 15 amino acids. Germline V gene data show CDR1 as ENHRY and CDR2 as SYGVKD. CDR3 sequence: CAISPGGLGNSPLHF. Here the CDR3 DNA reads TGTGCCATCAGTCCCGGGGGTTTGGGTAATTCACCCCTCCACTTT.